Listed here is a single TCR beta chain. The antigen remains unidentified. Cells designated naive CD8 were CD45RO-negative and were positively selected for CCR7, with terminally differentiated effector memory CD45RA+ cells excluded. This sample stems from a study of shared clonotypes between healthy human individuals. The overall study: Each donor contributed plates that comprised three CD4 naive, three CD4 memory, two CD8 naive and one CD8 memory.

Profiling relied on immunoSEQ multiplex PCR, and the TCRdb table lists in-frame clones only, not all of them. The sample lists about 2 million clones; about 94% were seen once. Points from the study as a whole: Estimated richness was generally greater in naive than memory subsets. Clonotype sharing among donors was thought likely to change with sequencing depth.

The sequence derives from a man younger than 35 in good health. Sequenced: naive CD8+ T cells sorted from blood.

CDR3 nucleotide sequence: TGCGCCAGCAGTTCCGGGACAGGGGGCAATGAGCAGTTCTTC. It codes for CASSSGTGGNEQFF. The V and J genes are TRBV10-2 and TRBJ2-1; 11 bases fit TRBD1. The CDR3 is 14 residues long. The V and J ends lost 5 bases and 6 bases, in that order; junction bases with no gene match: 3. Looked up from germline, CDR1 is WSHSY and CDR2 is SAAADI.